This T cell receptor beta chain was captured by sequencing in a study of OX40 agonist ivuxolimab in advanced cancers. Libraries were prepared by immunoSEQ multiplex PCR; TCRdb keeps only in-frame clonotypes and omits some of them. The table lists some 46,000 clones, nearly 80% of them singletons. This specimen was CD4+ or CD8+ T cells sorted from blood, taken in a trial of the OX40 agonist ivuxolimab. The receptor was isolated from an adult with an advanced solid tumor such as melanoma, head and neck, liver or kidney cancer.

The CDR3 region is CASSRQEGIRGEKLFF. As DNA, the CDR3 is TGTGCCAGCAGCCGGCAAGAGGGGATCAGGGGTGAAAAACTGTTTTTT. J is TRBJ1-4 and V is TRBV5-6; TRBD1 is a possible D gene (6 bases). CDR3 length: 16 residues. Germline CDR1 and CDR2: SGHDT and YYEEEE. The V and J ends lost 4 bases and 7 bases respectively, with 20 bases between them.